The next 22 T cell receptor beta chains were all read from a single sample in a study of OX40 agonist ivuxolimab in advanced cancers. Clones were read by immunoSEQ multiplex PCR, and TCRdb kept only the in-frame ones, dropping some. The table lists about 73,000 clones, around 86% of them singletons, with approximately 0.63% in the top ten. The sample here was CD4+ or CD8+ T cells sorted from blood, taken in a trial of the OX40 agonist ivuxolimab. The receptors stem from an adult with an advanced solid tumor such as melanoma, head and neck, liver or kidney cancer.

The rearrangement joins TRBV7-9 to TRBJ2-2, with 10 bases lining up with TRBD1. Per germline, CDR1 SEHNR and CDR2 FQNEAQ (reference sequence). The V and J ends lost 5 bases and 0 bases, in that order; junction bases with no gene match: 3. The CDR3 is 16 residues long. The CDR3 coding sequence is TGTGCCAGCAGCATCGGGACAGGGGCGAACACCGGGGAGCTGTTTTTT. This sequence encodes CASSIGTGANTGELFF. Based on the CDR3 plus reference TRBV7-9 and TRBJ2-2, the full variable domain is DTGVSQNPRHKITKRGQNVTFRCDPISEHNRLYWYRQTLGQGPEFLTYFQNEAQLEKSRLLSDRFSAERPKGSFSTLEIQRTEQGDSAMYLCASSIGTGANTGELFFGEGSRLTVL.

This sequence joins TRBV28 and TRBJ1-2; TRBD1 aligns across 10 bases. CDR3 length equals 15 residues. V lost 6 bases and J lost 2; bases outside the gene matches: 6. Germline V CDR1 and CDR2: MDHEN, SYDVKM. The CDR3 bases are TGTGCCAGCAGGTTGGAGGGACAGGGGAACTATGGCTACACCTTC. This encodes CASRLEGQGNYGYTF.

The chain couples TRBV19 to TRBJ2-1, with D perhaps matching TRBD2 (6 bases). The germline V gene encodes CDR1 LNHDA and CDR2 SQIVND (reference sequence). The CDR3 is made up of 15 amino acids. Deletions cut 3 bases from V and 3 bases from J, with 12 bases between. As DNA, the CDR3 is TGTGCCAGTAGTATGACGGGAGACCTCTACAATGAGCAGTTCTTC. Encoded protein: CASSMTGDLYNEQFF.

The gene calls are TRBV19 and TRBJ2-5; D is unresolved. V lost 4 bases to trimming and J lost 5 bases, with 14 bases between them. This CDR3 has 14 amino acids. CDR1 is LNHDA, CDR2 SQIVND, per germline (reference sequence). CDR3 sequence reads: CASSSRSLGETQYF. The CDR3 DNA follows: TGTGCCAGTAGTAGCAGGAGTTTAGGGGAGACCCAGTACTTC.

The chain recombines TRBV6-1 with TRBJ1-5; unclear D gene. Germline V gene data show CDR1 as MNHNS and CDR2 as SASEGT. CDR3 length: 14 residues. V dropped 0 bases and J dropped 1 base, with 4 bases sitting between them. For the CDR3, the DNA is TGTGCCAGCAGTGAAGCGCCCAGCAATCAGCCCCAGCATTTT. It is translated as CASSEAPSNQPQHF.

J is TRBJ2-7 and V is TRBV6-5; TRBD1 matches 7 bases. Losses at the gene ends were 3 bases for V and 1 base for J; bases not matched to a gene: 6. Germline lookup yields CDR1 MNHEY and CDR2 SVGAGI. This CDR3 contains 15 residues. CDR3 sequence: CASSYRKDRSYEQYF. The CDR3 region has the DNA TGTGCCAGCAGTTATCGCAAGGACAGGTCCTACGAGCAGTACTTC.

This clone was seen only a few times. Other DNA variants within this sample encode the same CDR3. The CDR3 DNA reads as TGTGCCAGCACAAGCTCCACATGGGAGCAGTTCTTC. This gives the protein CASTSSTWEQFF. The rearrangement links TRBV28 to TRBJ2-1; D not certain. The CDR3 is made up of 12 amino acids. Germline-derived CDR1 and CDR2 are MDHEN and SYDVKM. Between the trimmed V and J ends, which lost 7 bases and 10 bases, there was a span of 14 bases.

The CDR3 is CASRTTSGSSPGELFF. CDR3 nucleotide sequence: TGTGCCAGCAGAACAACTAGCGGGAGTTCTCCCGGGGAGCTGTTTTTT. The V gene is TRBV6-6, the J gene TRBJ2-2; 11 nucleotides align to TRBD2. The junction had 9 bases not matched to a gene; V was cut back by 6 bases and J by 6 bases. The CDR3 length is 16 residues. CDR1 is MNHNY and CDR2 is SVGAGI in the germline V gene (reference sequence).

CDR3: CASSLFGGFGADTQYF. CDR3 in DNA: TGTGCCAGCAGTTTATTCGGGGGGTTCGGGGCAGATACGCAGTATTTT. V gene TRBV27 combines with J gene TRBJ2-3; the match to TRBD2 covers 7 bases. This CDR3 is built from 16 residues. J gave up 4 bases and V 1 base, and 8 bases lay outside the gene matches. Germline V lookup: CDR1 MNHEY, CDR2 SMNVEV (reference sequence).

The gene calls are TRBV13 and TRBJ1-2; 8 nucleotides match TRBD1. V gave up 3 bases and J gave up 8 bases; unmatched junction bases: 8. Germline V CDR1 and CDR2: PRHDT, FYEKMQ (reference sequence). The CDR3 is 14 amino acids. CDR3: CASSFSGGAWGYTF. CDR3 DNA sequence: TGTGCCAGCAGCTTCTCAGGGGGCGCCTGGGGCTACACCTTC.

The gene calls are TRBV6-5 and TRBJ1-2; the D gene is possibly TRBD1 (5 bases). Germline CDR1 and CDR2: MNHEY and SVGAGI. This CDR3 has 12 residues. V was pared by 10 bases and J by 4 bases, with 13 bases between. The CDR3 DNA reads TGTGCCACCAAGGCGGGGACCTATGGCTACACCTTC. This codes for CATKAGTYGYTF.

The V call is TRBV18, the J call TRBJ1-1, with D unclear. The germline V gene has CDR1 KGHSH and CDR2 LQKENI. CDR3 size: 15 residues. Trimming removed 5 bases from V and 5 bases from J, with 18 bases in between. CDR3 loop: CASSIKEASGTEAFF. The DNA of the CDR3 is TGTGCCAGCTCAATCAAAGAGGCCTCGGGGACTGAAGCTTTCTTT.

CDR3 sequence reads: CASSVRGQFKLPGNTIYF. CDR3 DNA sequence: TGTGCCAGCAGCGTCCGAGGACAGTTTAAACTGCCTGGAAACACCATATATTTT. The V call is TRBV9, the J call TRBJ1-3, with TRBD1 as a possible D gene (6 bases). This CDR3 has 18 residues. CDR1 and CDR2 from the germline V gene are SGDLS and YYNGEE. Trimming stripped 2 bases from V and 2 bases from J, with 20 bases between. Looking up the rest from reference TRBV9 and TRBJ1-3 gives the full variable domain: DSGVTQTPKHLITATGQRVTLRCSPRSGDLSVYWYQQSLDQGLQFLIQYYNGEERAKGNILERFSAQQFPDLHSELNLSSLELGDSALYFCASSVRGQFKLPGNTIYFGEGSWLTVV.

The CDR3 DNA reads as TGCGCCAGCGGAACCGGGGACAGGGCCGTGAACACTGAAGCTTTCTTT. Protein product: CASGTGDRAVNTEAFF. J is TRBJ1-1 and V is TRBV5-1; 9 bases agree with TRBD1. The CDR3 loop spans 16 amino acids. CDR1 is SGHRS, CDR2 YFSETQ, per germline. The trim removed 7 bases at V and 0 bases at J, leaving 10 bases unmatched.

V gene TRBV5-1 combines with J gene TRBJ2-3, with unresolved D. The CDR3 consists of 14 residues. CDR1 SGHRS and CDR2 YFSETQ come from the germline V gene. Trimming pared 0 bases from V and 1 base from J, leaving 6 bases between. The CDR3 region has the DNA TGCGCCAGCAGCTTGGGTACTCGCACAGATACGCAGTATTTT. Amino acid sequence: CASSLGTRTDTQYF.

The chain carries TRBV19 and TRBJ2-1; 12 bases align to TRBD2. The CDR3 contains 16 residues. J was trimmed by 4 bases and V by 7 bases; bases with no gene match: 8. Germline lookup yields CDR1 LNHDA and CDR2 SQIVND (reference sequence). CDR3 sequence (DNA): TGTGCCAGTACCCTAGCTAGCGGGGGGGTTTACAATGAGCAGTTCTTC. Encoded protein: CASTLASGGVYNEQFF.

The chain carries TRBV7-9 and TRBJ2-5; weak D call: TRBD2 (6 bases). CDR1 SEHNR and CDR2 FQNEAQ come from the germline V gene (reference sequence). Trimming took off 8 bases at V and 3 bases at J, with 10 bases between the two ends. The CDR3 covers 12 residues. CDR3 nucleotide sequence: TGTGCCAGCCGGGGGAGGAAAGAGACCCAGTACTTC. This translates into CASRGRKETQYF.

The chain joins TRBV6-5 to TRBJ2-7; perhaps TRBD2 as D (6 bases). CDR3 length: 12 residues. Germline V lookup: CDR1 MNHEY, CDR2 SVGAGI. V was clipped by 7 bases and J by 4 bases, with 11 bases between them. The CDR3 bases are TGTGCCAGCAAGGCAGGGAGGTACGAGCAGTACTTC. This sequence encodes CASKAGRYEQYF.

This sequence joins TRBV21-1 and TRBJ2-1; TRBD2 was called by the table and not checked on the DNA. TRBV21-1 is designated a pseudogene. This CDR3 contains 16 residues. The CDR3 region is CASSNSRWSGGNEQFF. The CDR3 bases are TGTGCCAGCAGCAACTCTCGGTGGAGCGGGGGCAATGAGCAGTTCTTC.

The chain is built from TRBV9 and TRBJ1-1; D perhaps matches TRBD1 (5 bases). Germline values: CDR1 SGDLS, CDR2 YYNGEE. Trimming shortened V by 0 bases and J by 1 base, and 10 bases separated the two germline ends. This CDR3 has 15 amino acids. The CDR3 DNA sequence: TGTGCCAGCAGCGTAGGGGATGGGGGGAACACTGAAGCTTTCTTT. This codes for CASSVGDGGNTEAFF.

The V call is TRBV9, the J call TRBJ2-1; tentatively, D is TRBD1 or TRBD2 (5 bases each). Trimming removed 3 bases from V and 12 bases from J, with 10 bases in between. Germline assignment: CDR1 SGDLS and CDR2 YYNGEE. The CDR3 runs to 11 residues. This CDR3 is CASSDRTRQFF. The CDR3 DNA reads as TGTGCCAGCAGCGACAGGACTCGGCAGTTCTTC. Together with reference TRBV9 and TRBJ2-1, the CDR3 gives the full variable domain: DSGVTQTPKHLITATGQRVTLRCSPRSGDLSVYWYQQSLDQGLQFLIQYYNGEERAKGNILERFSAQQFPDLHSELNLSSLELGDSALYFCASSDRTRQFFGPGTRLTVL.

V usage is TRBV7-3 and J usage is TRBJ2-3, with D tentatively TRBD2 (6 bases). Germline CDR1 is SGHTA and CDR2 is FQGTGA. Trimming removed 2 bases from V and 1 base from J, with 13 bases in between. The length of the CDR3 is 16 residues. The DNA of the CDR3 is TGTGCCAGCAGCTTAGTGGCGGGATCTCGCACAGATACGCAGTATTTT. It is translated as CASSLVAGSRTDTQYF.